Presented here are 21 T cell receptor beta chains from one specimen sequenced in a study of blood T cell repertoires in COVID-19. Sequencing used immunoSEQ multiplex PCR; TCRdb keeps in-frame clones, though not all of them. The data show roughly 300,000 clones, with 70% to 90% seen just once and approximately 5.3% held by the top ten. The sample taken for sequencing was PBMCs or T cells enriched from blood (not recorded which). These receptors all stem from a woman aged 25-40 years who had recovered from COVID-19.

V is TRBV7-2 and J is TRBJ2-7; 8 nucleotides line up with TRBD2. Germline-derived CDR1 and CDR2 are SGHTA and FQGNSA. This CDR3 has 15 amino acids. V gave up 1 base and J gave up 2 bases; unmatched junction bases: 4. As DNA, the CDR3 is TGTGCCAGCAGCTTAGAGGGCGGGGGGACCTACGAGCAGTACTTC. Its translation is CASSLEGGGTYEQYF.

V is TRBV30 and J is TRBJ2-7, with D tentatively TRBD2 (5 bases). This CDR3 spans 13 amino acids. The germline V and J ends were trimmed by 4 bases and 5 bases, with 15 bases remaining between them. Germline assignment: CDR1 GTSNPN and CDR2 SVGIG (reference sequence). This chain's CDR3 is CAWTRLSGDEQYF. CDR3 sequence (DNA): TGTGCCTGGACCCGCCTCTCCGGGGACGAGCAGTACTTC.

V gene TRBV4-2 combines with J gene TRBJ2-3, with 8 bases that match TRBD2. This CDR3 spans 12 amino acids. V was pared by 4 bases and J by 9 bases, with 3 bases of the junction left unmatched. Germline-derived CDR1 and CDR2 are LGHNA and YNFKEQ. CDR3 sequence (DNA): TGTGCCAGCAGCCTTTCTAGCGGGACGCAGTATTTT. It is translated as CASSLSSGTQYF.

J is TRBJ1-1 and V is TRBV18; TRBD1 matches at 7 bases. The CDR3 has 13 amino acids. Trimming removed 4 bases from V and 5 bases from J; junction bases left unmatched: 4. Germline V lookup: CDR1 KGHSH, CDR2 LQKENI. The CDR3 loop is CASSRQGGTEAFF. The CDR3 DNA follows: TGTGCCAGCTCACGACAGGGCGGGACTGAAGCTTTCTTT.

The chain links TRBV18 to TRBJ2-1; D is unresolved. This CDR3 contains 14 residues. Trimming stripped 0 bases from V and 4 bases from J, with 7 bases between. Germline V gene data show CDR1 as KGHSH and CDR2 as LQKENI. This chain's CDR3 is CASSPPATYNEQFF. CDR3 nucleotides: TGTGCCAGCTCACCACCCGCGACTTACAATGAGCAGTTCTTC. Variable domain in full (rest from reference TRBV18 and TRBJ2-1): NAGVMQNPRHLVRRRGQEARLRCSPMKGHSHVYWYRQLPEEGLKFMVYLQKENIIDESGMPKERFSAEFPKEGPSILRIQQVVRGDSAAYFCASSPPATYNEQFFGPGTRLTVL.

V is TRBV12-3 or TRBV12-4 and J is TRBJ1-6; the D gene is possibly TRBD1 (5 bases). Deletions cut 10 bases from V and 14 bases from J, with 21 bases between. The CDR3 is 13 amino acids. The CDR3 DNA follows: TGTGCCACCCGAAGAGCCGCGGACATCTCCCTCCACTTT. It encodes CATRRAADISLHF.

A single count supports this clone. The chain carries TRBV7-2 and TRBJ2-7, with 12 bases that match TRBD2. Trimming took 2 bases from V and 5 from J; bases not matched to a gene: 7. The V gene's germline CDR1 is SGHTA and CDR2 FQGNSA. The CDR3 loop spans 16 amino acids. The CDR3 coding sequence is TGTGCCAGCAGCTTAAGGGCTAGCGGGGGGGTTAACGAGCAGTACTTC. It translates to CASSLRASGGVNEQYF. The variable domain in full, completed from reference TRBV7-2 and TRBJ2-7, reads GAGVSQSPSNKVTEKGKDVELRCDPISGHTALYWYRQSLGQGLEFLIYFQGNSAPDKSGLPSDRFSAERTGGSVSTLTIQRTQQEDSAVYLCASSLRASGGVNEQYFGPGTRLTVT.

The V call is TRBV5-4, the J call TRBJ1-2; D call uncertain. Trimming removed 2 bases at V and 7 bases at J, with 12 bases between. CDR1 and CDR2 (germline): SGHNT, YYREEE (reference sequence). The CDR3 length is 13 residues. The CDR3 sequence is CASSFPTSGGYTF. Here the CDR3 DNA reads TGTGCCAGCAGCTTTCCCACCTCGGGTGGCTACACCTTC.

This clone was observed a handful of times. The chain uses TRBV5-4 and TRBJ1-1; the D is unclear. The germline V gene has CDR1 SGHNT and CDR2 YYREEE (reference sequence). Between the trimmed V and J ends, which lost 1 base and 1 base, there was a span of 8 bases. The CDR3 spans 14 residues. The CDR3 loop reads CASSLLNGNTEAFF. Written as DNA, the CDR3 is TGTGCCAGCAGCTTGCTCAACGGGAACACTGAAGCTTTCTTT.

The chain has TRBV5-8 and TRBJ1-2; TRBD1 matches at 7 bases. Germline V CDR1 and CDR2: SGHTS, YDEGEE. The length of the CDR3 is 13 residues. V lost 1 base and J lost 8; bases outside the gene matches: 5. The CDR3 nucleotides read TGTGCCAGCAGCTTGCGACAGGGTGGCGGCTACACCTTC. Residues: CASSLRQGGGYTF.

The chain couples TRBV5-6 to TRBJ2-3; D might be TRBD1 (5 bases). Trimming cost V 4 bases and J 2 bases, with 17 bases left between them. The CDR3 is made up of 16 amino acids. Germline V lookup: CDR1 SGHDT, CDR2 YYEEEE. The CDR3 DNA reads TGTGCCAGCAGCAAGACAGTTTCACCCCACACAGATACGCAGTATTTT. Amino acid sequence: CASSKTVSPHTDTQYF.

The chain is built from TRBV6-1 and TRBJ1-3; 12 bases are a match to TRBD1. The CDR3 is 20 residues long. V trimming: 3 bases; J trimming: 1 base; junction bases outside the gene matches: 13. The germline V gene has CDR1 MNHNS and CDR2 SASEGT. The CDR3 sequence is CASSEDRDRGLSKSGNTIYF. CDR3 coding DNA: TGTGCCAGCAGTGAGGACCGGGACAGGGGGCTATCAAAATCTGGAAACACCATATATTTT.

This sequence joins TRBV4-2 and TRBJ1-1; D not resolved. Germline CDR1 LGHNA, CDR2 YNFKEQ. The CDR3 length is 14 residues. V lost 0 bases to trimming and J lost 9 bases, with 14 bases between them. CDR3 protein: CASSQDRGQPKAFF. The CDR3 DNA reads TGTGCCAGCAGCCAAGATCGAGGGCAACCCAAAGCTTTCTTT.

Comment on this clone: At one of its ends the junction is not consistent with the germline gene, which may arise from a read error. V is TRBV7-7 and J is TRBJ2-3; TRBD1 is a possible D gene (7 bases). CDR1 and CDR2 from the germline V gene are SSHAT and FNYEAQ (reference sequence). The CDR3 consists of 14 residues. CDR3 DNA sequence: TGTGCTAGCAGCGCGGGACAGCCCACAGATACGCAGTATTTT. Its translation is CASSAGQPTDTQYF.

The J gene is TRBJ1-2, the V gene TRBV12-3 or TRBV12-4, with D possibly TRBD1 on 6 matching bases. The CDR3 sequence is 12 residues long. V lost 6 bases to trimming and J lost 4 bases, with 9 bases between them. CDR3: CASRYRVYGYTF. DNA of the CDR3: TGTGCCAGCAGGTACAGGGTCTATGGCTACACCTTC.

The gene calls are TRBV27 and TRBJ1-2, with D unresolved. This CDR3 contains 14 residues. CDR1 and CDR2 (germline): MNHEY, SMNVEV (reference sequence). Trimming removed 0 bases from V and 1 base from J, with 6 bases in between. In nucleotides, the CDR3 is TGTGCCAGCAGTTTATCGGGCAGTAACTATGGCTACACCTTC. Translating gives CASSLSGSNYGYTF.

In this sample, this clone turned up once. The CDR3 DNA reads as TGTGCCAGCAGTGAAGCCTGGGGGGGCGCTTACGAGCAGTACTTC. It codes for CASSEAWGGAYEQYF. The rearrangement uses TRBV6-1 and TRBJ2-7; D possibly corresponds to TRBD2 (7 bases). Germline V gene data show CDR1 as MNHNS and CDR2 as SASEGT. V was clipped by 0 bases and J by 4 bases, with 13 bases between them. This CDR3 is 15 amino acids long.

The rearrangement joins TRBV24-1 to TRBJ1-1; D unresolved. CDR1 and CDR2 (germline): KGHDR, SFDVKD. This CDR3 spans 16 amino acids. V shed 0 bases and J shed 10 bases, with 20 bases lying between them. The CDR3 DNA is TGTGCCACCAGTGATTTGAGGGCAGTCAATCTAGAGGGAGCTTTCTTT. It is translated as CATSDLRAVNLEGAFF.

The V call is TRBV27, the J call TRBJ1-2; 7 bases line up with TRBD1. CDR3 length equals 19 residues. In germline, CDR1 is MNHEY, CDR2 SMNVEV (reference sequence). The trim removed 2 bases at V and 6 bases at J, leaving 21 bases unmatched. The CDR3 DNA follows: TGTGCCAGCAGTTTAAACGGTCCCCTTATTAACAGGGGACCGAATGGCTACACCTTC. It encodes CASSLNGPLINRGPNGYTF.

J is TRBJ1-3 and V is TRBV9, with unresolved D. The V end lost 0 bases, the J end lost 3 bases, and 7 bases lay between the germline ends. Germline V gene lookup returns CDR1 SGDLS and CDR2 YYNGEE. CDR3 length: 14 residues. The CDR3 protein is CASSVVAVGNTIYF. The DNA for the CDR3 is TGTGCCAGCAGCGTAGTAGCGGTTGGAAACACCATATATTTT.

The V gene is TRBV7-8, the J gene TRBJ2-6, with 12 bases identical to TRBD1. CDR3 length equals 16 residues. Germline trimming cut 8 bases from V and 2 bases from J; bases unmatched to any gene: 4. Germline loops: CDR1 SGHVS, CDR2 FQNEAQ. This CDR3 is CASDGTGGPGANVLTF. CDR3 in DNA: TGTGCCAGCGACGGGACAGGGGGCCCTGGGGCCAACGTCCTGACTTTC.